Given below is one T cell receptor beta chain in context. Its antigen specificity is not known. Per-base quality was not reported, and no clone a single base away is much larger than it. The data stem from a study of blood T cell repertoires in COVID-19 (dated by TCRdb to about 2020). Study-wide context: Collaborator samples came from the United States, Italy and Spain and covered acute and convalescent phases of COVID-19. The prospective study material was composed of cDNA or gDNA derived from T cells, B-cell-depleted T cells, or PBMCs. Deeply sampled blood TCRbeta repertoires from subjects exposed to, actively infected with, or recovered from COVID-19 were included in the dataset. A freely available public database, intended as a resource for researchers studying the immune response to SARS-CoV-2, is where the repertoires were released. The samples were drawn from the first 160 participants of the ongoing ImmuneRACE study and from roughly 1,300 subjects provided by 6 global collaborators. The sample metadata nearly always contained a de-identified subject ID, COVID-19 status, age in years and sex. Where available, HLA class I and class II types were taken from metadata supplied by the sample provider and were not determined by assay-based typing. The investigation overall reported the following: How much clinical and demographic metadata was included differed by source and by participant, and the metadata was provided uncurated.

TCRbeta CDR3 regions were amplified from genomic DNA using the immunoSEQ Assay, a bias-controlled multiplex PCR. Per the source publication's procedure: The number of nucleated cells in each sample was estimated by amplification of reference gene primers within the assay. To quantify the absolute abundance of each unique TCRbeta CDR3 rearrangement, sequence reads were collapsed and filtered. For each sample, productive Simpson clonality was calculated as the square root of Simpson's diversity index across productive rearrangements. TCRdb stores this immuneACCESS table with in-frame sequences only. Part of the clones is absent; in the studies checked, under half of the shortfall reflects unresolved V genes, and no reason is known for the rest. The V and J calls and the clone size are those of that table, but D and trimming were determined from the DNA. A total of some 300,000 clones appear in this sample, around 90% of them only once. Approximately 2.4% of the sample goes to the ten largest clones.

Whole blood was collected in K2EDTA tubes by collaborating institutions according to the institutions' own protocols. For TCRbeta analysis, collaborators shipped samples in one of three forms: frozen whole blood, isolated PBMCs, or DNA extracted from either of those sample types. Sequenced: peripheral blood. The TCR comes from a man younger than 35 with active or convalescent COVID-19.

The DNA sequence is as follows: TGCGCCAGCAGCCAAGAAATGGGGGCTGGCTATGGCTACACCTTC. This encodes CASSQEMGAGYGYTF. The chain links TRBV4-1 with TRBJ1-2; TRBD1 is perhaps the D gene, given 6 matching bases. The CDR3 goes from the cysteine to the phenylalanine over 15 residues. The read is trimmed to its CDR3 DNA, 45 bases read in frame from base 1. Deletion took 0 bases off V and 4 bases off J, with a span of 12 bases between the germline ends. The germline V gene encodes CDR1 MGHRA and CDR2 YSYEKL.